This T cell receptor beta chain came from a study of cytotoxic CD8 clonotypes in ibrutinib-treated CLL. About the study: IGHV unmutated 17 to 18; relapsed/refractory more than ten; treatment-naive about 14. Study conclusions and caveats: Clonality increased with ibrutinib response but returned toward baseline at progression.

The germline CDR1 and CDR2 sequences are MNHNY and SVGAGI (reference sequence). This CDR3 has 15 amino acids. With V trimmed by 0 bases and J by 6 bases, 3 bases remained unmatched. On this clone itself: Antigen: not known.

The table came from immunoSEQ multiplex PCR; TCRdb's copy has only in-frame clones and leaves some out. The data contain some 200,000 clones, approximately 70% of them seen just once; the ten biggest clones take up around 5.9%. The V call is TRBV6-6, the J call TRBJ2-2; 8 nucleotides line up with TRBD2. This sample comprised PBMCs, obtained after 12 months of ibrutinib treatment. The receptor was isolated from a human donor with chronic lymphocytic leukemia. The CDR3 DNA reads TGTGCCAGCAGTTACTCAGCGGGAGCTTCCGGGGAGCTGTTTTTT. Translated: CASSYSAGASGELFF.